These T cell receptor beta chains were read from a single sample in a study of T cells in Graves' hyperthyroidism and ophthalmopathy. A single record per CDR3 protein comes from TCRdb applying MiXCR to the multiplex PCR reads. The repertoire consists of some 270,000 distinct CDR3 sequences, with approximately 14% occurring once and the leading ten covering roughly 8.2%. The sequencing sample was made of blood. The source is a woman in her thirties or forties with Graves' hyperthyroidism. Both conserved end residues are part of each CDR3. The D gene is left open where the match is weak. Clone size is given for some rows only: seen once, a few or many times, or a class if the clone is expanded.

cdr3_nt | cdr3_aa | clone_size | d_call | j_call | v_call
TGCAGTGCTAGAGATTATTCCACAACTAGCGGGGCTTACAATGAGCAGTTCTTC | CSARDYSTTSGAYNEQFF | many | TRBD2 | TRBJ2-1 | TRBV20-1
TGCAGCGTTGCCCAGTCCGTGACTAGCGGCACAGATACGCAGTATTTT | CSVAQSVTSGTDTQYF | many | TRBD2 | TRBJ2-3 | TRBV29-1
TGCAGTGCTCGGCGACAGGTCGTACCTGAAGCTTTCTTT | CSARRQVVPEAFF | NA | NA | TRBJ1-1 | TRBV20-1
TGTGCCAGCAGCTTTTTAGGGAATAGCAATCAGCCCCAGCATTTT | CASSFLGNSNQPQHF | many | NA | TRBJ1-5 | TRBV7-2
TGTGCCAGCAAAGCTAGCACAGATACGCAGTATTTT | CASKASTDTQYF | many | NA | TRBJ2-3 | TRBV2
TGTGCCAGCAGTTACCGATCGGGAGATGAAAAACTGTTTTTT | CASSYRSGDEKLFF | many | NA | TRBJ1-4 | TRBV28
TGTGCCACCAGTGATAGTGGGACAGGGCGAGCTCAGCCCCAGCATTTT | CATSDSGTGRAQPQHF | many | TRBD1 | TRBJ1-5 | TRBV24-1
TGTGCCAGCAGTATGAGAGTGTCGGTCGGTAACACCATATATTTT | CASSMRVSVGNTIYF | NA | NA | TRBJ1-3 | TRBV2
TGTGCCAGCAGTTACTCAACTTACCCACTCGAGACAGGGGGGGAAAATGGCTACACCTTC | CASSYSTYPLETGGENGYTF | few | TRBD1 | TRBJ1-2 | TRBV6-5
TGTGCCAGCAGTTACAGCTCAGTTGCAACTAATGAAAAACTGTTTTTT | CASSYSSVATNEKLFF | many | NA | TRBJ1-4 | TRBV6-6
TGCAGTGCTAGAGATCCGGGCGGATCGGGCTATGGCTACACCTTC | CSARDPGGSGYGYTF | NA | NA | TRBJ1-2 | TRBV20-1
TGTGCTAGTGGCCCACTGTCGCCCCAGCATTTT | CASGPLSPQHF | many | NA | TRBJ1-5 | TRBV12-5
TGTGCCAGCAGTGACATCAGGGGTTCTGCGCAGTTCTTC | CASSDIRGSAQFF | few | NA | TRBJ2-1 | TRBV2
TGTGCCAGCAGCTTCCCGGGACTAGCGGGAGGGTCCAGGGAGACCCAGTACTTC | CASSFPGLAGGSRETQYF | NA | TRBD2 | TRBJ2-5 | TRBV7-9
TGTGCCAGTTCTAGGGGGTATGACACTGAAGCTTTCTTT | CASSRGYDTEAFF | many | NA | TRBJ1-1 | TRBV6-1
TGTGCCAGCAGCATGGACAGTCCAGATACGCAGTATTTT | CASSMDSPDTQYF | many | NA | TRBJ2-3 | TRBV13
TGTGCCAGCAATCTTGGTTTGGGCGAGCAGTACTTC | CASNLGLGEQYF | NA | NA | TRBJ2-7 | TRBV9
TGTGCCAGTAAGTGGGGCCCCATAACGAACACTGAAGCTTTCTTT | CASKWGPITNTEAFF | many | NA | TRBJ1-1 | TRBV19
TGTGCCAGCAGCTCCCGGGACAGCAATTCACCCCTCCACTTT | CASSSRDSNSPLHF | NA | TRBD1 | TRBJ1-6 | TRBV6-1
TGCGCCAGCAGCTTGGAAGGACAGGGCGGTAATTCACCCCTCCACTTT | CASSLEGQGGNSPLHF | many | TRBD1 | TRBJ1-6 | TRBV5-1
TGTGCCAGCAGTTTAGTTAGCTCCTACAATGAGCAGTTCTTC | CASSLVSSYNEQFF | many | NA | TRBJ2-1 | TRBV28
TGTGCCAGCAGCCTCCAGCGGGAGGGGACAGATACGCAGTATTTT | CASSLQREGTDTQYF | NA | TRBD2 | TRBJ2-3 | TRBV4-2
TGTGCCAGCTCATCGGGACAGTCGCAGCCCCAGCATTTT | CASSSGQSQPQHF | many | TRBD1 | TRBJ1-5 | TRBV18
TGTGCCAGCAGCCAAGCCCGGCCGCCTACTGAAGCTTTCTTT | CASSQARPPTEAFF | many | NA | TRBJ1-1 | TRBV3-1
TGTGCCAGCAGCCATCCGGGGTCACGGGAGCAGTTCTTC | CASSHPGSREQFF | many | NA | TRBJ2-1 | TRBV7-2
TGTGCCTCGGAAATTAGCGGGAGCGATAATGAGCAGTTCTTC | CASEISGSDNEQFF | NA | TRBD2 | TRBJ2-1 | TRBV9
TGTGCCAGTAGTGTCGACAGTCCCGGGGAGCTGTTTTTT | CASSVDSPGELFF | NA | NA | TRBJ2-2 | TRBV19
TGTGCCAGCGGGTGGGACGCCGGAGAGCAGTACTTC | CASGWDAGEQYF | many | NA | TRBJ2-7 | TRBV6-1
TGTGCCAGCAATATAGCGGGAGGCACAGATACGCAGTATTTT | CASNIAGGTDTQYF | NA | TRBD2 | TRBJ2-3 | TRBV28
TGTGCCAGTAGTAAAGGTCTCGGGAGCTCCTACGAGCAGTACTTC | CASSKGLGSSYEQYF | many | NA | TRBJ2-7 | TRBV19
TGTGCCGGAAAAGAGGGGATAAATGAAAAACTGTTTTTT | CAGKEGINEKLFF | many | NA | TRBJ1-4 | TRBV6-1
TGTGCCAGCAGTTCTCGGGACAGGGGGCGTTACGAGCAGTACTTC | CASSSRDRGRYEQYF | many | TRBD1 | TRBJ2-7 | TRBV28
TGTGCCAGCAGTGAACGGGCAGGCCACTATGGCTACACCTTC | CASSERAGHYGYTF | many | NA | TRBJ1-2 | TRBV6-1
TGCAGTGCTAGAGACCGGCTAGCGGGAGGAGTGGAGCAGTACTTC | CSARDRLAGGVEQYF | many | TRBD2 | TRBJ2-7 | TRBV20-1
TGTGCCAGCAGTTACTCGGAGGGGACTTACTATGGCTACACCTTC | CASSYSEGTYYGYTF | many | NA | TRBJ1-2 | TRBV6-5
TGTGCCAGCAGTTTGTTTGGTCCCTCCTACGAGCAGTACTTC | CASSLFGPSYEQYF | many | NA | TRBJ2-7 | TRBV12-3/TRBV12-4
TGCGCCAGCAGCCAACCCCGGACAGCAATGAACACTGAAGCTTTCTTT | CASSQPRTAMNTEAFF | many | NA | TRBJ1-1 | TRBV4-1
TGTGCCAGTAGTCTCCCGGGGGTGACCCCAGATACGCAGTATTTT | CASSLPGVTPDTQYF | few | NA | TRBJ2-3 | TRBV19
TGTGCCAGCTCACTAACTAGCGGGAGTGGGTACAATGAGCAGTTCTTC | CASSLTSGSGYNEQFF | few | TRBD2 | TRBJ2-1 | TRBV18
TGTGCCAGCAGCCTCCGGGACAGGAGCGACTATGGCTACACCTTC | CASSLRDRSDYGYTF | many | TRBD1 | TRBJ1-2 | TRBV6-1